The 3 T cell receptor beta chains in this list originate from one sample, sequenced in a study of CD8 T cells in Susac syndrome. The RNA, roughly 0.45 to 1 ug, was put through reverse transcription using random hexamers. TCRdb redid the calling of the immunoSEQ multiplex PCR reads with MiXCR, one entry per CDR3 protein. The sample comprises around 190,000 distinct CDR3 sequences, approximately 96% of which are singletons, and 0.15% to 0.2% rests with the top ten. Source material: CD8+ T cells from PBMCs. Receptors were obtained from a human donor with multiple sclerosis.

The genes are TRBV15 and TRBJ2-1, with D perhaps matching TRBD2 (6 bases). Trimming took off 8 bases at V and 0 bases at J, with 11 bases between the two ends. The germline CDR1 and CDR2 sequences are LNHNV and YYDKDF (reference sequence). This CDR3 is built from 14 residues. CDR3 in DNA: TGTGCCACCGGGGAGGCAGTCTCCTACAATGAGCAGTTCTTC. Amino acid sequence: CATGEAVSYNEQFF.

The rearrangement uses TRBV19 and TRBJ2-1; D is possibly TRBD2 (6 bases). Between the trimmed V and J ends, which lost 3 bases and 3 bases, there was a span of 21 bases. Germline values: CDR1 LNHDA, CDR2 SQIVND (reference sequence). The CDR3 runs to 18 residues. The CDR3 protein is CASSMGLRSGENYNEQFF. The CDR3 nucleotides are TGTGCCAGTAGTATGGGACTCCGATCCGGGGAGAACTACAATGAGCAGTTCTTC.

The V gene is TRBV3-1, the J gene TRBJ2-7, with D tentatively TRBD2 (6 bases). This CDR3 spans 14 amino acids. CDR1 and CDR2 from the germline V gene are LGHDT and YNNKEL (reference sequence). Trimming shortened V by 5 bases and J by 4 bases, and 15 bases separated the two germline ends. The CDR3 loop is CASSREATLYEQYF. The DNA for the CDR3 is TGTGCCAGCAGCAGGGAGGCCACTTTATACGAGCAGTACTTC.